Described below is a single T cell receptor (beta chain) sequence and its context. Its target is not known. The sample comes from a study of early T cells in non-severe SARS-CoV-2 infection. MiXCR, run by TCRdb on the 5' RACE reads, gives a single entry per CDR3 protein. The sample includes tens of thousands of distinct CDR3 sequences, about 9.4% of them seen just once. Germline CDR1 ENHRY, CDR2 SYGVKD. The length of the CDR3 is 13 residues. V was pared by 11 bases and J by 0 bases, with 3 bases of the junction left unmatched. Findings and limits, study-wide: There was a bias toward anti-spike CD8 responses in VDJdb matching, which missed private and CD4 specificities.

Material: whole blood. The J gene is TRBJ2-1, the V gene TRBV10-3; 8 nucleotides agree with TRBD2. This TCR came from an adult who was a healthcare worker with PCR-confirmed SARS-CoV-2 infection or an uninfected control (not recorded which). The CDR3 DNA reads TGTGCCGCCGGGACTAGCTCCTACAATGAGCAGTTCTTC. Translation: CAAGTSSYNEQFF.